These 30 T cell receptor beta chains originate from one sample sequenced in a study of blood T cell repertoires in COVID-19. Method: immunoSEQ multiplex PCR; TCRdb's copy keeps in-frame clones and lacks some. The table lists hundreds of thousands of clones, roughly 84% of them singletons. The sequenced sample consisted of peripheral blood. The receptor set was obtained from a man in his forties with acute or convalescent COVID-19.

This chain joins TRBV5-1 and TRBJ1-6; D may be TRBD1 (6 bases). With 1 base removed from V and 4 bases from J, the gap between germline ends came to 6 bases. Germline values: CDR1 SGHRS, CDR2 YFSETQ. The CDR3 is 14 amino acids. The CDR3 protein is CASSLQGYNSPLHF. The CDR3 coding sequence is TGCGCCAGCAGCTTGCAGGGGTATAATTCACCCCTCCACTTT.

CDR3 amino acids: CASSLREGWGRFETQYF. CDR3 coding DNA: TGTGCCAGCAGCTTAAGAGAGGGATGGGGGCGGTTTGAGACCCAGTACTTC. The genes are TRBV7-9 and TRBJ2-5; D might be TRBD1 (6 bases). The CDR3 is made up of 17 amino acids. Per germline, CDR1 SEHNR and CDR2 FQNEAQ (reference sequence). The V and J ends lost 2 bases and 5 bases respectively, with 21 bases between them.

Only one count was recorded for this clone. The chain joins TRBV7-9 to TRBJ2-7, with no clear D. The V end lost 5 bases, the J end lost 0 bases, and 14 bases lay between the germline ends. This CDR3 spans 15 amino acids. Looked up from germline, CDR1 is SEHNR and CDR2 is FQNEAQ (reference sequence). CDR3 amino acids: CASSPWLTGSYEQYF. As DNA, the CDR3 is TGTGCCAGCAGCCCTTGGTTGACGGGCTCCTACGAGCAGTACTTC.

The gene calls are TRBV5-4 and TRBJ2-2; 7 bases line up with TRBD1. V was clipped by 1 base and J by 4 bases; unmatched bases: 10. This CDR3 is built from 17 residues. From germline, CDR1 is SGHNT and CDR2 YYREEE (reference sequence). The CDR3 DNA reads TGTGCCAGCAGCTTGAGTCCCACAGGGGTAGCCACCGGGGAGCTGTTTTTT. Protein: CASSLSPTGVATGELFF.

The CDR3 DNA is TGTGCCAGCAGCGCGGGACTGAACACTGAAGCTTTCTTT. Translating gives CASSAGLNTEAFF. V is TRBV7-2 and J is TRBJ1-1; TRBD1 might be the D (5 bases). This CDR3 region has 13 residues. Trimming pared 5 bases from V and 0 bases from J, leaving 7 bases between. Germline lookup yields CDR1 SGHTA and CDR2 FQGNSA.

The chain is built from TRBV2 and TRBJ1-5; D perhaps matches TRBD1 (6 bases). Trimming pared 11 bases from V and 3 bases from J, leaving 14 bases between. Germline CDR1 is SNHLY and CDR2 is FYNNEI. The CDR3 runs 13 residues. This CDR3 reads CAGSGQSNQPQHF. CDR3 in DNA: TGTGCCGGCTCCGGACAGTCCAATCAGCCCCAGCATTTT.

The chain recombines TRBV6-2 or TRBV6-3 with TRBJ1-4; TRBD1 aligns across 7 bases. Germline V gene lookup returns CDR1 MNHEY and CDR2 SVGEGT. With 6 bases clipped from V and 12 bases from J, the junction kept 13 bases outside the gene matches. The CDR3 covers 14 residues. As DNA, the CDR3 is TGTGCCAGCAGCCGAGGACGGCCCACAGGGGAACTGTTTTTT. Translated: CASSRGRPTGELFF.

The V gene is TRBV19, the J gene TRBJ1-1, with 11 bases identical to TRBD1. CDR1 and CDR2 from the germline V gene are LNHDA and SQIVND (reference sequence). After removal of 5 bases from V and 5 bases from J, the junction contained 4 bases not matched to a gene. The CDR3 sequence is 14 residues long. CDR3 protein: CASSRGQGATEAFF. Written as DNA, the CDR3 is TGTGCCAGTAGTCGAGGACAGGGGGCTACTGAAGCTTTCTTT. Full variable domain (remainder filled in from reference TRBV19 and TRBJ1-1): DGGITQSPKYLFRKEGQNVTLSCEQNLNHDAMYWYRQDPGQGLRLIYYSQIVNDFQKGDIAEGYSVSREKKESFPLTVTSAQKNPTAFYLCASSRGQGATEAFFGQGTRLTVV.

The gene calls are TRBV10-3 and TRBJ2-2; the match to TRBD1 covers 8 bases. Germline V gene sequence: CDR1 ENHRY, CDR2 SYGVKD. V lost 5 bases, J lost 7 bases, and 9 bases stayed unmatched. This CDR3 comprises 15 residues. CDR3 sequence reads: CAISPGQESFGELFF. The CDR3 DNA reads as TGTGCCATCAGTCCGGGACAGGAGAGCTTCGGGGAGCTGTTTTTT.

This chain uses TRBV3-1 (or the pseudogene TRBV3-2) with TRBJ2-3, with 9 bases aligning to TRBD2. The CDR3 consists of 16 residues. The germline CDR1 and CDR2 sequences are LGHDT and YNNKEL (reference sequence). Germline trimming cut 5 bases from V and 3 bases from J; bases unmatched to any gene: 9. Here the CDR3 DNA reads TGTGCCAGCAGCTCGCGCGGGGGGGCAAGTACAGATACGCAGTATTTT. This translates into CASSSRGGASTDTQYF.

The CDR3 sequence: CASSLGLAGFTDTQYF. CDR3 coding DNA: TGTGCCAGCAGCTTAGGACTAGCGGGTTTCACAGATACGCAGTATTTT. This rearrangement joins TRBV7-2 to TRBJ2-3; 10 bases align to TRBD2. The trim removed 1 base at V and 2 bases at J, leaving 3 bases unmatched. The germline CDR1 and CDR2 sequences are SGHTA and FQGNSA. The CDR3 length is 16 residues.

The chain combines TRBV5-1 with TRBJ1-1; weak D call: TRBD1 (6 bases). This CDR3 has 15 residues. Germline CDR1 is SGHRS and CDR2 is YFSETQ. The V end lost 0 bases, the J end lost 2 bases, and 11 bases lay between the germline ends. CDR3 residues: CASSLEGRGNTEAFF. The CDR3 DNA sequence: TGCGCCAGCAGCTTGGAAGGCAGGGGCAACACTGAAGCTTTCTTT. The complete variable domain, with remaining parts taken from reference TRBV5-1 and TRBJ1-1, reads KAGVTQTPRYLIKTRGQQVTLSCSPISGHRSVSWYQQTPGQGLQFLFEYFSETQRNKGNFPGRFSGRQFSNSRSEMNVSTLELGDSALYLCASSLEGRGNTEAFFGQGTRLTVV.

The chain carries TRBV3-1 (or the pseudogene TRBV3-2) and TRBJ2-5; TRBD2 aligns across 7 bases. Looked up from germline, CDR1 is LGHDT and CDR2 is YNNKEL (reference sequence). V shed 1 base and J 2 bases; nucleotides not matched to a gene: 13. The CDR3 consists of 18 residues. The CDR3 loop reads CASSQVALSGGYQETQYF. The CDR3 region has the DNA TGTGCCAGCAGCCAAGTTGCACTTTCGGGAGGATATCAAGAGACCCAGTACTTC.

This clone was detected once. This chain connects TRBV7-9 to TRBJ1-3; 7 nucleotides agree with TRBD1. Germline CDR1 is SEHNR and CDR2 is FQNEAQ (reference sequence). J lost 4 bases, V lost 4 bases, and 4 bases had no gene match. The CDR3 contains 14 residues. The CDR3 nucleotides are TGTGCCAGCAGCTCATCGGACAGGGGAAACACCATATATTTT. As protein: CASSSSDRGNTIYF. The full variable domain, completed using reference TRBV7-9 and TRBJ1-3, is DTGVSQNPRHKITKRGQNVTFRCDPISEHNRLYWYRQTLGQGPEFLTYFQNEAQLEKSRLLSDRFSAERPKGSFSTLEIQRTEQGDSAMYLCASSSSDRGNTIYFGEGSWLTVV.

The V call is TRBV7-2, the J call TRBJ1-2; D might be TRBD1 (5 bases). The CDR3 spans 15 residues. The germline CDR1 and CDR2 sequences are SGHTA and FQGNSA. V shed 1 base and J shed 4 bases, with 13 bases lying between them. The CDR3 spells CASSLVGGASYGYTF. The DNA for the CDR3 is TGTGCCAGCAGCTTAGTCGGTGGGGCAAGCTATGGCTACACCTTC.

CDR3 loop: CASRGQGDEKLFF. The CDR3 DNA is TGTGCCAGCAGAGGGCAGGGTGATGAAAAACTGTTTTTT. The gene calls are TRBV7-9 and TRBJ1-4; TRBD1 might be the D (5 bases). V lost 6 bases to trimming and J lost 6 bases, with 11 bases between them. The CDR3 extends over 13 amino acids. Germline V gene data show CDR1 as SEHNR and CDR2 as FQNEAQ (reference sequence). The whole variable domain, filled in from reference TRBV7-9 and TRBJ1-4, reads DTGVSQNPRHKITKRGQNVTFRCDPISEHNRLYWYRQTLGQGPEFLTYFQNEAQLEKSRLLSDRFSAERPKGSFSTLEIQRTEQGDSAMYLCASRGQGDEKLFFGSGTQLSVL.

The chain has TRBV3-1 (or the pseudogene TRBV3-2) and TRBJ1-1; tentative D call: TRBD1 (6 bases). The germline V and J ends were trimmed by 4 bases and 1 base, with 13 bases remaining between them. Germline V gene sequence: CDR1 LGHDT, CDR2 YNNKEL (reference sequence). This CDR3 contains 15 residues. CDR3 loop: CASSPSGQPNTEAFF. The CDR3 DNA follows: TGTGCCAGCAGCCCTTCGGGACAACCGAACACTGAAGCTTTCTTT.

In DNA form, the CDR3 reads TGTGCCAGCTCACCTGGGACAGTAGGTGAAAAACTGTTTTTT. Its protein product is CASSPGTVGEKLFF. This chain links TRBV18 with TRBJ1-4; 7 bases map to TRBD1. The germline gives CDR1 KGHSH, CDR2 LQKENI. V lost 3 bases, J lost 7 bases, and 5 bases stayed unmatched. This CDR3 is 14 amino acids long.

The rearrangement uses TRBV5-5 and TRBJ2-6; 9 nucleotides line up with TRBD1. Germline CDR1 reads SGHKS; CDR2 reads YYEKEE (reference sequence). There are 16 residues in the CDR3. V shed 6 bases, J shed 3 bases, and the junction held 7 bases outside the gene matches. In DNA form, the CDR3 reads TGTGCCAGCACCTTAACAGGGGGCGGTGGGGCCAACGTCCTGACTTTC. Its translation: CASTLTGGGGANVLTF.

CDR3 region: CASSFPGLGTYEQYF. The CDR3 bases are TGTGCCAGCAGTTTTCCGGGACTAGGGACCTACGAGCAGTACTTC. The V call is TRBV6-2 or TRBV6-3, the J call TRBJ2-7; 8 bases agree with TRBD2. This CDR3 spans 15 amino acids. The ends lost 4 bases at V and 2 bases at J; junction bases unmatched: 7. CDR1 is MNHEY and CDR2 is SVGEGT in the germline V gene.

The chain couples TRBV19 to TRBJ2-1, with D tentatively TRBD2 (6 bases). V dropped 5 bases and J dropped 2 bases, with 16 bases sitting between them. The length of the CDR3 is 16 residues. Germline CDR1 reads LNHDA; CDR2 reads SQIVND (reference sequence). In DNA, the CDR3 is TGTGCCAGTAGTTCCCGACTAGGAAGGGCCTACAATGAGCAGTTCTTC. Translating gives CASSSRLGRAYNEQFF.

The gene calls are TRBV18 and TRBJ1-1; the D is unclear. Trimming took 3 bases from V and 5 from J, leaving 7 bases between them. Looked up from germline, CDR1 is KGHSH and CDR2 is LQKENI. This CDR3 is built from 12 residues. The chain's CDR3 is CASSPSRTEAFF. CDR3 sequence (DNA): TGTGCCAGCTCACCTAGCAGAACTGAAGCTTTCTTT.

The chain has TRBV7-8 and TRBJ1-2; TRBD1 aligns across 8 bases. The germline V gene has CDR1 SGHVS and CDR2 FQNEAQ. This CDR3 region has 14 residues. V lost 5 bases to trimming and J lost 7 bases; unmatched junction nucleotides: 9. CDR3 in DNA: TGTGCCAGCAGCCCCGGACAGGGTGTGCCTGGCTACACCTTC. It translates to CASSPGQGVPGYTF. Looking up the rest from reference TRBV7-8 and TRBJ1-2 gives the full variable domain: GAGVSQSPRYKVAKRGQDVALRCDPISGHVSLFWYQQALGQGPEFLTYFQNEAQLDKSGLPSDRFFAERPEGSVSTLKIQRTQQEDSAVYLCASSPGQGVPGYTFGSGTRLTVV.

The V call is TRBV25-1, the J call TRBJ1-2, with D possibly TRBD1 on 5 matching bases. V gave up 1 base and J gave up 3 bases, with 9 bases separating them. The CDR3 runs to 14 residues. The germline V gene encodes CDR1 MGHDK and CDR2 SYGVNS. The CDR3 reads CASSESRGYYGYTF. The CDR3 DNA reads TGTGCCAGCAGTGAATCGCGGGGGTACTATGGCTACACCTTC.

The CDR3 loop is CASRTSPGDTQYF. The CDR3 nucleotides are TGTGCCAGTAGGACTTCCCCGGGAGATACGCAGTATTTT. The chain combines TRBV19 with TRBJ2-3; D is unresolved. The CDR3 consists of 13 residues. V dropped 6 bases and J dropped 5 bases, with 12 bases sitting between them. Germline-derived CDR1 and CDR2 are LNHDA and SQIVND (reference sequence).

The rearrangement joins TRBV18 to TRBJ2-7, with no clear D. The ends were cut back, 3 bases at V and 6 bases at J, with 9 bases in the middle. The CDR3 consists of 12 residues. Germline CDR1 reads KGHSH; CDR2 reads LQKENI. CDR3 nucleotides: TGTGCCAGCTCACCCGAGCGAGCCGAGCAGTACTTC. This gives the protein CASSPERAEQYF.

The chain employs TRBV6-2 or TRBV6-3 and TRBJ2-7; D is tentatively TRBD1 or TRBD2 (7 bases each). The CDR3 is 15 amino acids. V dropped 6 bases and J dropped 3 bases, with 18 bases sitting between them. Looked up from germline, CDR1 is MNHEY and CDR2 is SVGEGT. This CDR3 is CASSGGTENFYEQYF. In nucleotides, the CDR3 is TGTGCCAGCAGCGGGGGGACAGAAAATTTCTACGAGCAGTACTTC.

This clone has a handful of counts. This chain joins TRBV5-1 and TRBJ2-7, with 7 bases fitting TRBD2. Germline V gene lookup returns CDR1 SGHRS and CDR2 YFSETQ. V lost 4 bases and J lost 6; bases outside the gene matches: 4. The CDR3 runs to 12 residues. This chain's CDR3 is CASSLPSGEQYF. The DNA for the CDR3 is TGCGCCAGCAGCCTCCCTAGCGGCGAGCAGTACTTC.

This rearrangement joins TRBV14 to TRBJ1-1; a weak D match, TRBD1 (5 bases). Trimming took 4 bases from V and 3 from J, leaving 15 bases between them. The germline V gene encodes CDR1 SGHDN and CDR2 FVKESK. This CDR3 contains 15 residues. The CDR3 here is CASSLHGVGDTEAFF. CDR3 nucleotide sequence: TGTGCCAGCAGCCTGCATGGGGTAGGGGACACTGAAGCTTTCTTT.

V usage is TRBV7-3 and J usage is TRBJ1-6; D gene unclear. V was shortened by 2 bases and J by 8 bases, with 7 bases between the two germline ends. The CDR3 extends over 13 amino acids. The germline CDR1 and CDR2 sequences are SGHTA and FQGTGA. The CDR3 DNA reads TGTGCCAGCAGCTTATGGCTTGATTCACCCCTCCACTTT. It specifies CASSLWLDSPLHF. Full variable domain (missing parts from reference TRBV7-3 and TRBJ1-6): GAGVSQTPSNKVTEKGKYVELRCDPISGHTALYWYRQSLGQGPEFLIYFQGTGAADDSGLPNDRFFAVRPEGSVSTLKIQRTERGDSAVYLCASSLWLDSPLHFGNGTRLTVT.